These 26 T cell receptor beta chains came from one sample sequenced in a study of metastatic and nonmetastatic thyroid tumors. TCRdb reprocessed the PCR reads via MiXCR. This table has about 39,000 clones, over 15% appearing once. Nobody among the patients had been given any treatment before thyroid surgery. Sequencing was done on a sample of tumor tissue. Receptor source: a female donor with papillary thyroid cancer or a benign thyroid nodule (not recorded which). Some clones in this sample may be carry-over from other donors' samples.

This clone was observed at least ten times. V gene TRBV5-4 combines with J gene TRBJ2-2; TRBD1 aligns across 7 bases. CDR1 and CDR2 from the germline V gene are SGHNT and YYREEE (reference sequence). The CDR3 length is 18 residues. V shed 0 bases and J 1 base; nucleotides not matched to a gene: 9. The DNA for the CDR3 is TGTGCCAGCAGCTTGGCAGGGGGTTTGGATAAGAACACCGGGGAGCTGTTTTTT. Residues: CASSLAGGLDKNTGELFF. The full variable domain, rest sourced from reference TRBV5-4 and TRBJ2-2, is ETGVTQSPTHLIKTRGQQVTLRCSSQSGHNTVSWYQQALGQGPQFIFQYYREEENGRGNFPPRFSGLQFPNYSSELNVNALELDDSALYLCASSLAGGLDKNTGELFFGEGSRLTVL.

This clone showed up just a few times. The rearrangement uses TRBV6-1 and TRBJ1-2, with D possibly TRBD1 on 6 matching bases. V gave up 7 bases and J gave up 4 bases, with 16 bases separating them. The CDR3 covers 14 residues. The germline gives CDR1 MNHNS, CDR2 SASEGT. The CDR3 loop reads CASNPSDRFYGYTF. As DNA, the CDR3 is TGTGCCAGCAACCCCTCCGACAGGTTCTATGGCTACACCTTC.

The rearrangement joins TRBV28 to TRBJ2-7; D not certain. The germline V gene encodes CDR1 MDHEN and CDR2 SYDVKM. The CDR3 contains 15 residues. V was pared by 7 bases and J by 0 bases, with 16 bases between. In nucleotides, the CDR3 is TGTGCCAGCACCTTAGGGTCGGTGAGCTCCTACGAGCAGTACTTC. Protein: CASTLGSVSSYEQYF.

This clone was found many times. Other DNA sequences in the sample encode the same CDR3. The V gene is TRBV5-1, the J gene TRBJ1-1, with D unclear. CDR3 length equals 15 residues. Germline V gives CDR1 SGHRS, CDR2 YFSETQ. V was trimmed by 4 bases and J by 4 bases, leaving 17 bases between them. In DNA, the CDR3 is TGCGCCAGCAGCCCGGGTAGGGTCGTCGGCACTGAAGCTTTCTTT. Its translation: CASSPGRVVGTEAFF.

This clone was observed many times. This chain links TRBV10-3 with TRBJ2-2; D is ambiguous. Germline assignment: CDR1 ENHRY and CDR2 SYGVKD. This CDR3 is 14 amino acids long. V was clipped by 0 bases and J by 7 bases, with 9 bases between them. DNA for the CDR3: TGTGCCATCAGTGAGTCTGGTAGGGTCGGGGAGCTGTTTTTT. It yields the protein CAISESGRVGELFF.

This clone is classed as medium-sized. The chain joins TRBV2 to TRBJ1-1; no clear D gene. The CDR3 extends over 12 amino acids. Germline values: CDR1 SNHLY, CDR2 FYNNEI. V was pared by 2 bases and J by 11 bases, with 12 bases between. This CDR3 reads CASSEPPESAFF. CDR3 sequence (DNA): TGTGCCAGCAGTGAACCCCCGGAGAGCGCTTTCTTT.

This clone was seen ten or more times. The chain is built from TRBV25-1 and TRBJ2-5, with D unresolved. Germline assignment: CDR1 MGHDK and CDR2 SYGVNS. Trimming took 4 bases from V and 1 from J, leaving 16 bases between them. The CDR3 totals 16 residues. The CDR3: CASSGRIGRSQETQYF. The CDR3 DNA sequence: TGTGCCAGCAGTGGAAGAATAGGGCGGAGCCAAGAGACCCAGTACTTC.

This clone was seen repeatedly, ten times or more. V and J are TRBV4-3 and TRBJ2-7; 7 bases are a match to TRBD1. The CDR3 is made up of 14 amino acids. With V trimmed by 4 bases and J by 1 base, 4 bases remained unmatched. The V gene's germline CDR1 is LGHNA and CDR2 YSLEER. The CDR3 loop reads CASSRGTVSYEQYF. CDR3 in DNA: TGCGCCAGCAGCCGAGGGACAGTTTCCTACGAGCAGTACTTC.

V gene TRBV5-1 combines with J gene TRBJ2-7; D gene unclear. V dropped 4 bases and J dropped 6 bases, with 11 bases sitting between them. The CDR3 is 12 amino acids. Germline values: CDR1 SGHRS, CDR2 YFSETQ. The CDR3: CASSNDGCEQYF. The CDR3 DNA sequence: TGCGCCAGCAGCAACGACGGATGCGAGCAGTACTTC. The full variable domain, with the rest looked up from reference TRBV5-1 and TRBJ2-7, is KAGVTQTPRYLIKTRGQQVTLSCSPISGHRSVSWYQQTPGQGLQFLFEYFSETQRNKGNFPGRFSGRQFSNSRSEMNVSTLELGDSALYLCASSNDGCEQYFGPGTRLTVT.

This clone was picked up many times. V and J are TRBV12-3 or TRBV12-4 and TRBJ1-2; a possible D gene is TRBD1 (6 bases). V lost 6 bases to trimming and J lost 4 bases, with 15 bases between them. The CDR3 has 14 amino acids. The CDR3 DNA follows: TGTGCCAGCAGCCTAGGGGGAAGGGGCTATGGCTACACCTTC. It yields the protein CASSLGGRGYGYTF.

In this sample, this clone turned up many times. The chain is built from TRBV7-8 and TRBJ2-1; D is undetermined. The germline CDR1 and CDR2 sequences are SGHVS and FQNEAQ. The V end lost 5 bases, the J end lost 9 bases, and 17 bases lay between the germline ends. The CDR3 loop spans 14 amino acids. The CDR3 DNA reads TGTGCCAGCAGCGCCCGCCGGCTAGAGAGTGAGCAGTTCTTC. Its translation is CASSARRLESEQFF.

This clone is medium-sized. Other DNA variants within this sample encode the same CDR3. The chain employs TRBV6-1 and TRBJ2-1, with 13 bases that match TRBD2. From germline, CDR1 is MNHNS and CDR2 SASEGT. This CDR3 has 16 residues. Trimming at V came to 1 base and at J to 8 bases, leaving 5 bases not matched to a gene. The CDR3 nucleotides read TGTGCCAGCAGTGAAGAACGACTAGCGGGAGGCTATGAGCAGTTCTTC. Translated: CASSEERLAGGYEQFF.

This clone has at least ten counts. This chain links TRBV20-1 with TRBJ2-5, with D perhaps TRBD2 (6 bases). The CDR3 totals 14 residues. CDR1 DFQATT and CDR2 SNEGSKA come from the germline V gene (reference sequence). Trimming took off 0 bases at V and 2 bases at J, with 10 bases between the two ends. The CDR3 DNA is TGCAGTGCTAGAGATCTGGCGGGACAAGAGACCCAGTACTTC. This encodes CSARDLAGQETQYF.

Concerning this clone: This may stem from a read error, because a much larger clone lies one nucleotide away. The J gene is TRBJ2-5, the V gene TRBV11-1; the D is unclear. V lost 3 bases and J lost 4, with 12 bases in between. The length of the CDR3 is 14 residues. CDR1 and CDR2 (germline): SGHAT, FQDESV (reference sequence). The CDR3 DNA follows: TGTGCCAGCAGCTTCAGAGGTCTGACAGAGACCCAGTACTTC. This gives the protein CASSFRGLTETQYF.

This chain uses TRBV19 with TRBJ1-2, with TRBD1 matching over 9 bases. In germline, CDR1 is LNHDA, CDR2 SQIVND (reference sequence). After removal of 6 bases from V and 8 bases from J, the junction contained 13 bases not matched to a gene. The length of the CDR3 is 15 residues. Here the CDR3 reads CASRPPGQGRSGYTF. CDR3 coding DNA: TGTGCCAGTAGACCACCCGGACAGGGGAGGAGCGGCTACACCTTC.

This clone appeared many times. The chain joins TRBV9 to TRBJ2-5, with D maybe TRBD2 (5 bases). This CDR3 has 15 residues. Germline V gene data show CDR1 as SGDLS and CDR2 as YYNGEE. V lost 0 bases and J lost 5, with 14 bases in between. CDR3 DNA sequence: TGTGCCAGCAGCGTAGATCTTATGACGGGGGAGACCCAGTACTTC. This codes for CASSVDLMTGETQYF.

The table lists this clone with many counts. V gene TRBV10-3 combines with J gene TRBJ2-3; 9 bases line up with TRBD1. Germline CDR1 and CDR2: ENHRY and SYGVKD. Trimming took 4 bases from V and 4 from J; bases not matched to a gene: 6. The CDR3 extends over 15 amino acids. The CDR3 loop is CAISVSTGGSDTQYF. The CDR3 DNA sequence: TGTGCCATCAGTGTTTCGACAGGGGGATCAGATACGCAGTATTTT.

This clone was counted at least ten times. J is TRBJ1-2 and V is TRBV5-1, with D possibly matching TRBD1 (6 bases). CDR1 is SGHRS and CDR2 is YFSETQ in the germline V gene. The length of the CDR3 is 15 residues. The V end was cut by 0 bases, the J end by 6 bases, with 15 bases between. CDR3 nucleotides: TGCGCCAGCAGCTTGGACCCGGGGGCAGGCGATGGCTACACCTTC. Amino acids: CASSLDPGAGDGYTF.

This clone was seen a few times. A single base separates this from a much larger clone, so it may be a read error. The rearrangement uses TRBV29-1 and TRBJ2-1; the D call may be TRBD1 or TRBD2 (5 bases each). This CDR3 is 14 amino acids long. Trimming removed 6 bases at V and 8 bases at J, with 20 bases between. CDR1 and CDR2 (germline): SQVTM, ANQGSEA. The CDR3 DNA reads TGCAGCGTGGGTCGGGGCCATCTGCGAGATGAGCAGTTCTTC. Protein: CSVGRGHLRDEQFF.

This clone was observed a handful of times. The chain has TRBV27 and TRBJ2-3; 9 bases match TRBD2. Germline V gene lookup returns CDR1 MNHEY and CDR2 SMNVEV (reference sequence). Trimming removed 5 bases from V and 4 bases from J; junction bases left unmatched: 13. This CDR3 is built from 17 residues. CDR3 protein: CASSPLGREGPPDTQYF. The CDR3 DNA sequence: TGTGCCAGCAGTCCCCTGGGGCGGGAGGGCCCTCCAGATACGCAGTATTTT.

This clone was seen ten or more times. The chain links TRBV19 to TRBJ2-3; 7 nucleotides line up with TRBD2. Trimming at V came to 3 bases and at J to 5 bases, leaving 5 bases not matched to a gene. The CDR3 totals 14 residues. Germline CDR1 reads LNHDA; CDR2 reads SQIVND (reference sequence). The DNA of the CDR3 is TGTGCCAGTAGTATTGGATCGGGAGGAGATACGCAGTATTTT. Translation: CASSIGSGGDTQYF. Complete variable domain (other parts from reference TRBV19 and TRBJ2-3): DGGITQSPKYLFRKEGQNVTLSCEQNLNHDAMYWYRQDPGQGLRLIYYSQIVNDFQKGDIAEGYSVSREKKESFPLTVTSAQKNPTAFYLCASSIGSGGDTQYFGPGTRLTVL.

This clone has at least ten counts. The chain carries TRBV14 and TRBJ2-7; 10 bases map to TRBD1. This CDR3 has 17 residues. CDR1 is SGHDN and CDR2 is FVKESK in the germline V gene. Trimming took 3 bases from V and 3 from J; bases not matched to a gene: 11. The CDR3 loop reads CASSHGNPRDRGYEQYF. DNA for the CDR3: TGTGCCAGCAGCCACGGAAACCCTCGGGACAGGGGCTACGAGCAGTACTTC.

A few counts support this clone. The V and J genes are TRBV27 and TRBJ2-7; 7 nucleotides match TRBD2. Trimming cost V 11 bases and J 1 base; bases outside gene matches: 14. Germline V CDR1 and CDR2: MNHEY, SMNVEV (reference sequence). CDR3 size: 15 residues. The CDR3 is CAREPAGATSYEQYF. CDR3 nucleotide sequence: TGTGCCCGGGAACCGGCGGGAGCCACGTCCTACGAGCAGTACTTC.

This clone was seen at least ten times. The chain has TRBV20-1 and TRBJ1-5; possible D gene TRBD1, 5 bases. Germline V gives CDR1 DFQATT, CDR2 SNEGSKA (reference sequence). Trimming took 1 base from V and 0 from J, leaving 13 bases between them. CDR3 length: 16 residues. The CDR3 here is CSARAKTRASNQPQHF. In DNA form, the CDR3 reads TGCAGTGCTAGAGCCAAAACCAGGGCTAGCAATCAGCCCCAGCATTTT.

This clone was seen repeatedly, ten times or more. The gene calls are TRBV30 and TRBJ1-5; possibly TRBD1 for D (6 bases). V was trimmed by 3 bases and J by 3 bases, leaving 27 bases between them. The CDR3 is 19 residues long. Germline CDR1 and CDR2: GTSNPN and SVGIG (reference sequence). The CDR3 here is CAWRAKPLPTGRNNQPQHF. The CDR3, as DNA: TGTGCCTGGAGAGCGAAACCCCTCCCGACAGGTCGGAACAATCAGCCCCAGCATTTT.

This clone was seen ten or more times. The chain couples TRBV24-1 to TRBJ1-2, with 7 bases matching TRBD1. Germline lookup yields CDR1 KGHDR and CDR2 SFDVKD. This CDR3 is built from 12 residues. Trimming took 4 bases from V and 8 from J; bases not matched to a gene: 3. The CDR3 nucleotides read TGTGCCACCAGTGAAGACAGGGAGGGCTACACCTTC. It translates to CATSEDREGYTF.